The next 30 T cell receptor beta chains were all read from a single sample in a study of beta chain features in type 1 diabetes (dated by TCRdb to 2016 to 2019). The method behind the library was the immunoSEQ multiplex PCR assay. The entire isolated RNA was reverse transcribed using the High Capacity cDNA Reverse Transcription Kit, and thus expressed TCRB transcripts were sequenced. Sourced from immuneACCESS, this table was stored by TCRdb with only in-frame sequences that have V and J called. A share of the clones is absent; for the studies checked, an unresolved V gene accounts for under half, and the remainder has no known explanation. Counted in this sample were fewer than 400,000 clones; roughly 8% of them appeared once. The ten top clones hold less than 0.45% of the sample. The sequencing input was central memory CD4+ T cells from blood. The receptors come from a young woman in good health.

Regarding this clone: At the DNA level, this CDR3 is encoded by other sequences in the same sample as well. The chain has TRBV27 and TRBJ2-7; perhaps TRBD2 as D (5 bases). V lost 0 bases and J lost 1, with 10 bases in between. The CDR3 spans 15 residues. Per the germline V gene, CDR1 is MNHEY and CDR2 is SMNVEV (reference sequence). CDR3 nucleotide sequence: TGTGCCAGCAGTTTATCTCCTAGAGGGTCCTACGAGCAGTACTTC. Translating it yields CASSLSPRGSYEQYF.

This clone was seen only a few times. V is TRBV15 and J is TRBJ2-7; no reliable D call. V lost 3 bases and J lost 2, with 8 bases in between. The germline gives CDR1 LNHNV, CDR2 YYDKDF (reference sequence). The CDR3 consists of 13 residues. CDR3 bases: TGTGCCACCAGCAGGGACCCGGCCTACGAGCAGTACTTC. This translates into CATSRDPAYEQYF.

The V and J genes are TRBV6-5 and TRBJ1-1; 7 nucleotides align to TRBD1. Germline CDR1 is MNHEY and CDR2 is SVGAGI. V shed 1 base, J shed 4 bases, and the junction held 0 bases outside the gene matches. The CDR3 loop spans 13 amino acids. CDR3: CASSYYRGTEAFF. CDR3 nucleotides: TGTGCCAGCAGTTACTACAGGGGCACTGAAGCTTTCTTT.

The chain is built from TRBV15 and TRBJ2-3, with a tentative D call TRBD2 (5 bases). The ends were cut back, 4 bases at V and 5 bases at J, with 13 bases in the middle. CDR3 length: 14 residues. The germline V gene has CDR1 LNHNV and CDR2 YYDKDF (reference sequence). The CDR3 region is CATSKEVGLDTQYF. The DNA for the CDR3 is TGTGCCACCAGCAAGGAGGTGGGGTTAGATACGCAGTATTTT.

This clone was counted between two and nine times. The gene calls are TRBV7-2 and TRBJ2-7; D gene unclear. V was trimmed by 1 base and J by 3 bases, leaving 10 bases between them. The germline CDR1 and CDR2 sequences are SGHTA and FQGNSA. The CDR3 is made up of 14 amino acids. The CDR3 loop reads CASSLGRANYEQYF. The CDR3 DNA is TGTGCCAGCAGCTTAGGTCGGGCAAACTACGAGCAGTACTTC.

This clone was counted only a few times. V gene TRBV6-5 combines with J gene TRBJ1-1; no reliable D call. Germline V gene sequence: CDR1 MNHEY, CDR2 SVGAGI. The CDR3 totals 13 residues. Trimming took 11 bases from V and 1 from J, leaving 14 bases between them. Written as DNA, the CDR3 is TGTGCCGTCGGCGCAGGACCGAACACTGAAGCTTTCTTT. Its translation: CAVGAGPNTEAFF.

This clone has at least ten counts. This chain connects TRBV7-2 to TRBJ2-3; D perhaps matches TRBD1 (6 bases). CDR3 length equals 15 residues. V was trimmed by 5 bases and J by 2 bases, leaving 14 bases between them. Looked up from germline, CDR1 is SGHTA and CDR2 is FQGNSA. In DNA form, the CDR3 reads TGTGCCAGCAGCCCCGGACAGTGGAACACAGATACGCAGTATTTT. Its protein is CASSPGQWNTDTQYF.

Turning to this clone: This same CDR3 is encoded by further DNA sequences in the sample. J is TRBJ1-2 and V is TRBV29-1, with a tentative D call TRBD1 (6 bases). Germline lookup yields CDR1 SQVTM and CDR2 ANQGSEA. This CDR3 comprises 14 residues. Trimming removed 1 base at V and 3 bases at J, with 12 bases between. CDR3 sequence (DNA): TGCAGCGTTGAAGGCAGGGGCCTCGACTATGGCTACACCTTC. Translation gives CSVEGRGLDYGYTF.

The table lists this clone with a few counts. This chain uses TRBV7-9 with TRBJ1-1; D may be TRBD1 (5 bases). This CDR3 spans 14 amino acids. The V end was cut by 4 bases, the J end by 4 bases, with 13 bases between. CDR1 is SEHNR, CDR2 FQNEAQ, per germline (reference sequence). In nucleotides, the CDR3 is TGTGCCAGCAGCTCACTTCGGGGGGGCACTGAAGCTTTCTTT. It codes for CASSSLRGGTEAFF.

This clone was picked up a small number of times. This chain uses TRBV27 with TRBJ2-7, with D maybe TRBD1 (5 bases). The ends were cut back, 5 bases at V and 5 bases at J, with 13 bases in the middle. The CDR3 runs 13 residues. CDR1 is MNHEY, CDR2 SMNVEV, per germline (reference sequence). The CDR3 loop reads CASSPIQVHEQYF. The CDR3 coding sequence is TGTGCCAGCAGTCCCATACAGGTCCACGAGCAGTACTTC.

This clone was counted ten times or more. This chain connects TRBV5-1 to TRBJ2-7; TRBD2 is a possible D gene (6 bases). CDR1 is SGHRS, CDR2 YFSETQ, per germline. The CDR3 length is 14 residues. V shed 1 base and J shed 0 bases, with 8 bases lying between them. The CDR3 nucleotides read TGCGCCAGCAGCTTGTCGGGAGCCTCCTACGAGCAGTACTTC. This gives the protein CASSLSGASYEQYF.

This clone was seen only a few times. The chain's CDR3 is CASSLGVLTGTGELFF. As DNA, the CDR3 is TGTGCCAGCAGCTTAGGCGTGTTAACGGGGACCGGGGAGCTGTTTTTT. The chain joins TRBV13 to TRBJ2-2; perhaps TRBD2 as D (5 bases). Germline V lookup: CDR1 PRHDT, CDR2 FYEKMQ (reference sequence). This CDR3 spans 16 amino acids. The V and J ends lost 0 bases and 5 bases respectively, with 13 bases between them.

This clone was seen ten or more times. The chain carries TRBV5-1 and TRBJ2-1, with D possibly TRBD2 on 6 matching bases. Per the germline V gene, CDR1 is SGHRS and CDR2 is YFSETQ. This CDR3 has 16 amino acids. V was cut by 3 bases and J by 5 bases, with 18 bases left in between. In DNA, the CDR3 is TGCGCCAGCAGCTCACTAGCTTCAGGCAATCACAATGAGCAGTTCTTC. Translation: CASSSLASGNHNEQFF.

This clone was seen a few times. The rearrangement links TRBV5-1 to TRBJ2-1; 12 bases agree with TRBD2. This CDR3 has 16 residues. V lost 1 base, J lost 5 bases, and 4 bases stayed unmatched. The V gene's germline CDR1 is SGHRS and CDR2 YFSETQ. The DNA of the CDR3 is TGCGCCAGCAGCTTGACTAGCGGGAGGACACACAATGAGCAGTTCTTC. Amino acids: CASSLTSGRTHNEQFF.

This clone was recorded a few times. This chain connects TRBV18 to TRBJ1-1, with no clear D. CDR1 KGHSH and CDR2 LQKENI come from the germline V gene. Trimming removed 3 bases from V and 5 bases from J, with 7 bases in between. The CDR3 length is 12 residues. CDR3 sequence: CASSPRSTEAFF. CDR3 bases: TGTGCCAGCTCACCCCGGTCGACTGAAGCTTTCTTT.

V usage is TRBV18 and J usage is TRBJ2-7, with D possibly being TRBD1 (6 bases). CDR3 length: 13 amino acids. V was shortened by 3 bases and J by 3 bases, with 9 bases between the two germline ends. Germline V gene data show CDR1 as KGHSH and CDR2 as LQKENI. The CDR3 loop reads CASSPTQGYEQYF. CDR3 coding DNA: TGTGCCAGCTCACCCACACAGGGCTACGAGCAGTACTTC.

This clone appeared a few times. The genes are TRBV10-3 and TRBJ1-2; D possibly corresponds to TRBD1 (6 bases). The CDR3 is 17 amino acids. The germline V gene encodes CDR1 ENHRY and CDR2 SYGVKD. Trimming removed 3 bases at V and 14 bases at J, with 31 bases between. CDR3 region: CAISEGLGDTRLGGGTF. In DNA, the CDR3 is TGTGCCATCAGTGAAGGGTTGGGGGACACCCGCCTGGGTGGCGGGACCTTC.

This chain uses TRBV28 with TRBJ1-4; D unresolved. The CDR3 extends over 12 amino acids. The germline V gene has CDR1 MDHEN and CDR2 SYDVKM. Between the trimmed V and J ends, which lost 8 bases and 7 bases, there was a span of 11 bases. CDR3 sequence reads: CASRGLAEKLFF. CDR3 nucleotides: TGTGCCAGCCGAGGGCTTGCTGAAAAACTGTTTTTT. The variable domain in full, completed from reference TRBV28 and TRBJ1-4, reads DVKVTQSSRYLVKRTGEKVFLECVQDMDHENMFWYRQDPGLGLRLIYFSYDVKMKEKGDIPEGYSVSREKKERFSLILESASTNQTSMYLCASRGLAEKLFFGSGTQLSVL.

The V and J genes are TRBV28 and TRBJ2-3; 8 nucleotides match TRBD2. CDR3 length: 16 amino acids. The trim removed 8 bases at V and 4 bases at J, leaving 14 bases unmatched. Germline-derived CDR1 and CDR2 are MDHEN and SYDVKM. In DNA, the CDR3 is TGTGCCAGCGTTCCCCTTGCGGGAGGAGAGGCAGATACGCAGTATTTT. It translates to CASVPLAGGEADTQYF.

This chain joins TRBV18 and TRBJ2-2; 11 nucleotides line up with TRBD2. Germline CDR1 is KGHSH and CDR2 is LQKENI. V was pared by 8 bases and J by 4 bases, with 9 bases of the junction left unmatched. CDR3 size: 16 residues. CDR3 bases: TGTGCCAGCACTACCGGGACTAGCGGCCCCACCGGGGAGCTGTTTTTT. Translating gives CASTTGTSGPTGELFF.

This clone was observed a few times. V usage is TRBV28 and J usage is TRBJ1-2; 9 positions agree with TRBD1. This CDR3 comprises 12 residues. Trimming took 6 bases from V and 8 from J; bases not matched to a gene: 4. Germline assignment: CDR1 MDHEN and CDR2 SYDVKM. The CDR3 bases are TGTGCCAGCAGAATACAGGGGGCCGGCTACACCTTC. Translation: CASRIQGAGYTF.

This chain uses TRBV7-9 with TRBJ2-1; 7 bases are shared with TRBD2. Trimming took 0 bases from V and 0 from J; bases not matched to a gene: 8. CDR1 SEHNR and CDR2 FQNEAQ come from the germline V gene (reference sequence). This CDR3 region has 18 residues. The CDR3 sequence: CASSLALASGVSYNEQFF. CDR3 sequence (DNA): TGTGCCAGCAGCTTAGCGCTGGCTAGCGGAGTCTCCTACAATGAGCAGTTCTTC.

Worth noting for this clone: A read error is possible here, since a much larger clone lies one base away. The chain recombines TRBV13 with TRBJ1-5; TRBD1 agrees at 7 bases. CDR1 PRHDT and CDR2 FYEKMQ come from the germline V gene (reference sequence). This CDR3 has 17 residues. For the CDR3, the DNA is TGTACCAGCAGCCAGGGGGGAGACGCTTATAGCAATCAGCCCCAGCATTTT. Protein sequence: CTSSQGGDAYSNQPQHF.

The chain recombines TRBV4-2 with TRBJ2-7, with 12 bases aligning to TRBD2. In germline, CDR1 is LGHNA, CDR2 YNFKEQ. V trimming: 4 bases; J trimming: 3 bases; junction bases outside the gene matches: 4. The CDR3 length is 15 residues. CDR3 region: CASSPGLAGNYEQYF. In nucleotides, the CDR3 is TGTGCCAGCAGCCCAGGACTAGCGGGAAACTACGAGCAGTACTTC.

This clone was seen a few times. The rearrangement links TRBV4-3 to TRBJ2-3; 7 positions agree with TRBD1. With V trimmed by 1 base and J by 3 bases, 4 bases remained unmatched. The V gene's germline CDR1 is LGHNA and CDR2 YSLEER. The CDR3 length is 15 residues. The CDR3 DNA reads as TGCGCCAGCAGCCAAGTCCTGACAGGGACAGATACGCAGTATTTT. It specifies CASSQVLTGTDTQYF.

The chain has TRBV5-6 and TRBJ2-1, with D maybe TRBD2 (6 bases). This CDR3 comprises 15 residues. CDR1 and CDR2 from the germline V gene are SGHDT and YYEEEE. V shed 7 bases and J shed 0 bases, with 14 bases lying between them. The DNA of the CDR3 is TGTGCCAGCGTCTCCCGGGGGAGCTCCTACAATGAGCAGTTCTTC. Translation gives CASVSRGSSYNEQFF.

In this sample, this clone turned up many times. In the same sample, other DNA sequences code for this CDR3. The CDR3 sequence is CASSQDRSRSGNTIYF. The CDR3 DNA follows: TGTGCCAGCAGCCAGGACAGGAGCCGCTCTGGAAACACCATATATTTT. The chain carries TRBV4-2 and TRBJ1-3; 7 bases fit TRBD1. CDR1 and CDR2 (germline): LGHNA, YNFKEQ. This CDR3 comprises 16 residues. With V trimmed by 3 bases and J by 0 bases, 5 bases remained unmatched.

This clone was seen more than once but under ten times. The chain couples TRBV6-4 to TRBJ2-1, with D tentatively TRBD1 (6 bases). Trimming stripped 4 bases from V and 4 bases from J, with 14 bases between. From germline, CDR1 is MRHNA and CDR2 SNTAGT. CDR3 size: 15 residues. CDR3 loop: CASSVGLGGYNEQFF. CDR3 in DNA: TGTGCCAGCAGTGTTGGCCTAGGGGGTTACAATGAGCAGTTCTTC.

The chain combines TRBV11-2 with TRBJ2-1; 8 nucleotides agree with TRBD2. Germline V CDR1 and CDR2: SGHAT, FQNNGV. CDR3 length: 14 residues. The J segment lost 8 bases and the V segment lost 1 base, leaving 4 bases of the junction unmatched. The CDR3 DNA sequence: TGTGCCAGCAGCTTAGCGGGAGGGCCTTATGAGCAGTTCTTC. This sequence encodes CASSLAGGPYEQFF.

This sequence joins TRBV7-2 and TRBJ2-5; no definite D call. The end of the DNA fits TRBJ2-7 better, so the J call may be wrong. CDR3 length: 14 amino acids. Germline CDR1 is SGHTA and CDR2 is FQGNSA. The CDR3 DNA reads as TGTGCCAGCAGCCCCCCTGGGTCGCGCCGCGAGCAGTACTTC. Residues: CASSPPGSRREQYF.